The 24 T cell receptor beta chains listed next were all sequenced from one sample in a study of T cell repertoires in cytomegalovirus infection. Each CDR3 protein is one row after TCRdb ran MiXCR on the reads. This table holds about 490,000 distinct CDR3 sequences, around 10% found once. Sequencing was performed on PBMCs. The receptor set was obtained from a human donor in good health (CMV status not recorded). Some clones in this sample may be carry-over from other donors' samples.

This clonotype was counted only a few times. This rearrangement joins TRBV20-1 to TRBJ2-3, with 13 bases matching TRBD2. Germline CDR1 reads DFQATT; CDR2 reads SNEGSKA (reference sequence). V was clipped by 4 bases and J by 7 bases; unmatched bases: 5. The CDR3 loop spans 14 amino acids. The CDR3 sequence is CSAKLAGGLYTQYF. CDR3 DNA: TGCAGTGCTAAACTAGCGGGGGGGCTTTATACGCAGTATTTT.

This clonotype occurred many times. The chain recombines TRBV7-2 with TRBJ1-5, with D uncertain. Germline CDR1 and CDR2: SGHTA and FQGNSA. This CDR3 comprises 12 residues. Trimming left V 3 bases short and J 7 bases short, with 7 bases between. CDR3 DNA: TGTGCCAGCAGCTTCCGGAGCCAGCCCCAGCATTTT. It yields the protein CASSFRSQPQHF.

This clonotype was picked up a small number of times. The J gene is TRBJ1-1, the V gene TRBV7-9; TRBD1 matches 10 bases. This CDR3 has 16 amino acids. Trimming at V came to 5 bases and at J to 0 bases, leaving 6 bases not matched to a gene. Germline V gene data show CDR1 as SEHNR and CDR2 as FQNEAQ (reference sequence). DNA of the CDR3: TGTGCCAGCAGCGCGCGGGACAGGGGACTGAACACTGAAGCTTTCTTT. Translating gives CASSARDRGLNTEAFF.

This clonotype was counted many times. This chain joins TRBV23-1 and TRBJ2-7; TRBD2 matches at 9 bases. TRBV23-1 is flagged as an ORF with uncertain function. The CDR3 is 15 residues long. V was pared by 2 bases and J by 2 bases, with 4 bases of the junction left unmatched. For the CDR3, the DNA is TGCGCCAGCAGTCAAAAGCCTAGCGGGACCTACGAGCAGTACTTC. It yields the protein CASSQKPSGTYEQYF.

This clonotype turned up a few times. V gene TRBV19 combines with J gene TRBJ2-7, with D tentatively TRBD1 (6 bases). V was clipped by 6 bases and J by 2 bases, with 11 bases between them. The CDR3 contains 13 residues. CDR1 LNHDA and CDR2 SQIVND come from the germline V gene (reference sequence). The CDR3 DNA reads TGTGCCAGTAGACAGGGTTTTGCCTACGAGCAGTACTTC. Its translation: CASRQGFAYEQYF. Supplemented by reference TRBV19 and TRBJ2-7, the full variable domain reads DGGITQSPKYLFRKEGQNVTLSCEQNLNHDAMYWYRQDPGQGLRLIYYSQIVNDFQKGDIAEGYSVSREKKESFPLTVTSAQKNPTAFYLCASRQGFAYEQYFGPGTRLTVT.

V and J are TRBV25-1 and TRBJ1-1, with a possible D match to TRBD1 (6 bases). Between the trimmed V and J ends, which lost 1 base and 11 bases, there was a span of 26 bases. The V gene's germline CDR1 is MGHDK and CDR2 SYGVNS. This CDR3 spans 17 amino acids. CDR3 in DNA: TGTGCCAGCAGTGAATTCACCCTGGGGGGCGCATGGGCTCTGGCTTTCTTT. It yields the protein CASSEFTLGGAWALAFF.

Many counts were recorded for this clonotype. V and J are TRBV29-1 and TRBJ2-2, with 7 bases aligning to TRBD2. Trimming took 6 bases from V and 0 from J; bases not matched to a gene: 1. The V gene's germline CDR1 is SQVTM and CDR2 ANQGSEA. The CDR3 sequence is 13 residues long. The CDR3 loop reads CSVSGTNTGELFF. The CDR3 DNA reads as TGCAGCGTGAGCGGGACGAACACCGGGGAGCTGTTTTTT.

This clonotype was seen ten or more times. The CDR3 loop reads CASSSNRVSYTF. The CDR3 DNA is TGTGCCAGCAGTTCTAATCGTGTGAGCTACACCTTC. The chain joins TRBV12-3 or TRBV12-4 to TRBJ1-2; D gene ambiguous. Trimming stripped 4 bases from V and 9 bases from J, with 12 bases between. The CDR3 is 12 amino acids.

In this sample, this clonotype turned up many times. This rearrangement joins TRBV4-2 to TRBJ2-1; 7 bases line up with TRBD1. V shed 1 base and J 0 bases; nucleotides not matched to a gene: 3. CDR3 length equals 16 residues. Germline V lookup: CDR1 LGHNA, CDR2 YNFKEQ. The CDR3 sequence: CASSQGTGASYNEQFF. DNA of the CDR3: TGTGCCAGCAGCCAAGGGACAGGCGCCTCCTACAATGAGCAGTTCTTC.

This clonotype was detected many times. The chain recombines TRBV7-8 with TRBJ2-7; TRBD1 aligns across 9 bases. Per germline, CDR1 SGHVS and CDR2 FQNEAQ. The CDR3 is made up of 13 amino acids. The J segment lost 6 bases and the V segment lost 5 bases, leaving 5 bases of the junction unmatched. The CDR3 bases are TGTGCCAGCAGCGGAGGGACAGGGATCGAGCAGTACTTC. It codes for CASSGGTGIEQYF.

This clonotype was observed a few times. This chain links TRBV11-2 with TRBJ2-5, with D perhaps matching TRBD1 or TRBD2 (5 bases each). V lost 1 base, J lost 4 bases, and 16 bases lay in between. The V gene's germline CDR1 is SGHAT and CDR2 FQNNGV. The CDR3 contains 16 residues. The CDR3 loop reads CASSLVAGGAGETQYF. CDR3 nucleotides: TGTGCCAGCAGCTTAGTCGCGGGTGGGGCAGGAGAGACCCAGTACTTC.

With respect to this clonotype: This may be a read error, as it is one base from a much larger clone. The V call is TRBV6-6, the J call TRBJ2-1, with 9 bases fitting TRBD2. The J call may be wrong; the DNA end is better matched by TRBJ2-7. CDR3 size: 15 residues. The germline gives CDR1 MNHNY, CDR2 SVGAGI (reference sequence). CDR3 coding DNA: TGTGCCAGCAGTTACTCTAGCGGGAGTGTGAGTGAGCAGTACTTC. Its protein is CASSYSSGSVSEQYF.

This clonotype was counted a few times. This chain links TRBV15 with TRBJ2-7, with TRBD1 matching over 8 bases. Trimming removed 3 bases from V and 6 bases from J; junction bases left unmatched: 7. The CDR3 loop spans 14 amino acids. CDR1 is LNHNV and CDR2 is YYDKDF in the germline V gene (reference sequence). CDR3 nucleotide sequence: TGTGCCACCAGCAGGGACAGGGCCCCATCCGAGCAGTACTTC. Translating it yields CATSRDRAPSEQYF.

This clonotype showed up many times. This chain joins TRBV6-4 and TRBJ2-1, with D possibly called TRBD1 or TRBD2 (6 bases each). In germline, CDR1 is MRHNA, CDR2 SNTAGT. The CDR3 loop spans 15 amino acids. Trimming cost V 6 bases and J 10 bases, with 22 bases left between them. This CDR3 is CASSLGGLPAGEQFF. In DNA form, the CDR3 reads TGTGCCAGCAGCCTAGGGGGACTTCCGGCGGGCGAGCAGTTCTTC.

This clonotype has ten or more counts. The J gene is TRBJ2-5, the V gene TRBV28, with 12 bases lining up with TRBD2. Germline V gives CDR1 MDHEN, CDR2 SYDVKM. J lost 5 bases, V lost 4 bases, and 29 bases had no gene match. The CDR3 contains 23 residues. CDR3 in DNA: TGTGCCAGCAGTTGTTTCAGCACGACGCCCCCTCTAGCGGGAGGGCCTGCGGTGGAGACCCAGTACTTC. Its translation is CASSCFSTTPPLAGGPAVETQYF.

This chain uses TRBV5-1 with TRBJ1-1; 12 bases match TRBD1. Trimming at V came to 0 bases and at J to 0 bases, leaving 6 bases not matched to a gene. CDR1 is SGHRS, CDR2 YFSETQ, per germline. The CDR3 sequence is 18 residues long. CDR3 protein: CASSLAGTGGYMNTEAFF. The DNA for the CDR3 is TGCGCCAGCAGCTTGGCCGGGACAGGGGGCTACATGAACACTGAAGCTTTCTTT.

A few counts support this clonotype. This chain connects TRBV5-1 to TRBJ2-7, with D possibly matching TRBD2 (5 bases). V lost 0 bases and J 4 bases, leaving 11 bases between the germline ends. The CDR3 extends over 14 amino acids. The V gene's germline CDR1 is SGHRS and CDR2 YFSETQ. CDR3 DNA: TGCGCCAGCAGCTTGGGAGGACTTATATACGAGCAGTACTTC. Translation: CASSLGGLIYEQYF.

This clonotype has just a few counts. V is TRBV7-9 and J is TRBJ1-2; possible D gene TRBD1, 5 bases. Germline CDR1 reads SEHNR; CDR2 reads FQNEAQ (reference sequence). This CDR3 has 15 residues. V was cut by 7 bases and J by 2 bases, with 17 bases left in between. CDR3 nucleotide sequence: TGTGCCAGCAACCTCCCGCAGGGCACGAACTATGGCTACACCTTC. Amino acid sequence: CASNLPQGTNYGYTF.

The sample holds many counts of this clonotype. The chain joins TRBV18 to TRBJ2-7, with D possibly being TRBD1 (6 bases). The CDR3 spans 16 residues. CDR1 KGHSH and CDR2 LQKENI come from the germline V gene. Trimming took off 1 base at V and 1 base at J, with 14 bases between the two ends. The CDR3 region is CASSPLEGHPSYEQYF. The CDR3 DNA follows: TGTGCCAGCTCACCACTCGAGGGACACCCTTCCTACGAGCAGTACTTC.

The gene calls are TRBV20-1 and TRBJ2-5, with unresolved D. Looked up from germline, CDR1 is DFQATT and CDR2 is SNEGSKA (reference sequence). The CDR3 runs 14 residues. The V and J ends lost 0 bases and 5 bases respectively, with 13 bases between them. The CDR3 DNA is TGCAGTGCTAGAGATACGAGGCCCGCGGAGACCCAGTACTTC. As protein: CSARDTRPAETQYF.

The chain has TRBV16 and TRBJ1-4; a possible D gene is TRBD1 (5 bases). Germline V lookup: CDR1 KGHSY, CDR2 FQNENV. The V end was cut by 0 bases, the J end by 6 bases, with 8 bases between. The CDR3 runs to 14 residues. CDR3: CASSQSPGHEKLFF. CDR3 coding DNA: TGTGCCAGCAGCCAATCCCCGGGGCATGAAAAACTGTTTTTT.

In its sample, this clonotype was seen a few times. The chain combines TRBV27 with TRBJ2-1; 7 nucleotides line up with TRBD2. The J segment lost 6 bases and the V segment lost 5 bases, leaving 7 bases of the junction unmatched. The CDR3 has 14 residues. The germline V gene has CDR1 MNHEY and CDR2 SMNVEV (reference sequence). CDR3 residues: CASSIREDPNEQFF. DNA for the CDR3: TGTGCCAGCAGTATACGGGAGGACCCCAATGAGCAGTTCTTC.

The chain has TRBV6-7 and TRBJ2-1, with D possibly TRBD1 on 5 matching bases. TRBV6-7 is reported as an ORF; its role is uncertain. The CDR3 is 17 residues long. V dropped 2 bases and J dropped 9 bases, with 23 bases sitting between them. CDR3 in DNA: TGTGCCAGCAGTTACACTTCCGAGACAGCCAAAAACAGTGAGCAGTTCTTC. Encoded protein: CASSYTSETAKNSEQFF.

This clonotype was seen at least ten times. The V call is TRBV7-6, the J call TRBJ1-5; tentative D call: TRBD1 (5 bases). This CDR3 is 15 amino acids long. Per the germline V gene, CDR1 is SGHVS and CDR2 is FNYEAQ. Trimming took 5 bases from V and 0 from J, leaving 11 bases between them. For the CDR3, the DNA is TGTGCCAGCAGCACGGGGACCGATAGCAATCAGCCCCAGCATTTT. This translates into CASSTGTDSNQPQHF.